The 24 T cell receptor beta chains listed next were all sequenced from one sample in a study of T cell changes during pregnancy in multiple sclerosis. TCRdb's table, derived via immunoSEQ multiplex PCR, lists solely in-frame clones and lacks some. The table records 90,000 or so clones, roughly nine tenths of them present only once. The sample consisted of PBMCs, taken in the first trimester of pregnancy. These receptors originate from a female donor in good health, serving as a control in a pregnancy study. Some clones in this sample may be carry-over from other donors' samples.

The chain carries TRBV29-1 and TRBJ2-2; D is unresolved. The germline CDR1 and CDR2 sequences are SQVTM and ANQGSEA. The CDR3 spans 14 residues. V shed 7 bases and J shed 0 bases, with 12 bases lying between them. The chain's CDR3 is CSAQRYPNTGELFF. As DNA, the CDR3 is TGCAGCGCCCAGAGGTACCCGAACACCGGGGAGCTGTTTTTT.

The sample holds one count of this clone. V usage is TRBV7-8 and J usage is TRBJ1-5; 7 bases match TRBD1. Losses at the gene ends were 0 bases for V and 2 bases for J; bases not matched to a gene: 13. Germline V gene lookup returns CDR1 SGHVS and CDR2 FQNEAQ. The CDR3 totals 19 residues. The CDR3 is CASSLAGTDEYGGNQPQHF. Here the CDR3 DNA reads TGTGCCAGCAGCTTAGCGGGGACAGATGAATATGGGGGCAATCAGCCCCAGCATTTT.

The V gene is TRBV6-5, the J gene TRBJ1-1; D is unresolved. The CDR3 has 14 amino acids. The germline V and J ends were trimmed by 2 bases and 0 bases, with 7 bases remaining between them. The germline CDR1 and CDR2 sequences are MNHEY and SVGAGI. CDR3 in DNA: TGTGCCAGCAGTTACGGCGGATTGAACACTGAAGCTTTCTTT. As protein: CASSYGGLNTEAFF.

This chain links TRBV4-2 with TRBJ2-5; no clear D. CDR3 length: 14 residues. Germline V gene lookup returns CDR1 LGHNA and CDR2 YNFKEQ. Trimming removed 1 base from V and 5 bases from J, with 11 bases in between. CDR3 residues: CASSQGSLQETQYF. The CDR3 coding sequence is TGTGCCAGCAGCCAAGGTTCGTTACAGGAGACCCAGTACTTC.

The chain links TRBV28 to TRBJ2-7; D is perhaps TRBD1 (5 bases). The CDR3 covers 12 residues. CDR1 is MDHEN, CDR2 SYDVKM, per germline. Trimming left V 4 bases short and J 4 bases short, with 8 bases between. Here the CDR3 DNA reads TGTGCCAGCAGTTCCAGGGCATACGAGCAGTACTTC. This sequence encodes CASSSRAYEQYF. The whole variable domain, filled in from reference TRBV28 and TRBJ2-7, reads DVKVTQSSRYLVKRTGEKVFLECVQDMDHENMFWYRQDPGLGLRLIYFSYDVKMKEKGDIPEGYSVSREKKERFSLILESASTNQTSMYLCASSSRAYEQYFGPGTRLTVT.

In nucleotides, the CDR3 is TGTGCCAGCAGTTCGCCGGGTCTAGCGGGACCCACGACCTACAATGAGCAGTTCTTC. It specifies CASSSPGLAGPTTYNEQFF. The genes are TRBV28 and TRBJ2-1, with 9 bases that match TRBD2. This CDR3 comprises 19 residues. The J segment lost 2 bases and the V segment lost 4 bases, leaving 15 bases of the junction unmatched. Germline loops: CDR1 MDHEN, CDR2 SYDVKM.

The genes are TRBV5-5 and TRBJ2-6; D is uncertain. CDR3 length: 18 amino acids. The V gene's germline CDR1 is SGHKS and CDR2 YYEKEE (reference sequence). The V end lost 0 bases, the J end lost 0 bases, and 13 bases lay between the germline ends. The CDR3 here is CASSLGPGRSSGANVLTF. The CDR3, as DNA: TGTGCCAGCAGCTTGGGGCCGGGTCGGTCCTCTGGGGCCAACGTCCTGACTTTC.

The chain combines TRBV7-6 with TRBJ2-2; D unclear. Trimming cost V 1 base and J 0 bases, with 6 bases left between them. The CDR3 extends over 15 amino acids. Germline V CDR1 and CDR2: SGHVS, FNYEAQ. CDR3 residues: CASSLDRTNTGELFF. In DNA, the CDR3 is TGTGCCAGCAGCTTAGACAGAACGAACACCGGGGAGCTGTTTTTT.

J is TRBJ2-3 and V is TRBV18, with 8 bases matching TRBD2. V gave up 6 bases and J gave up 5 bases; unmatched junction bases: 10. The CDR3 spans 15 residues. Germline V gene sequence: CDR1 KGHSH, CDR2 LQKENI. The CDR3 sequence: CASSSREEALDTQYF. CDR3 nucleotides: TGTGCCAGCTCGTCGCGGGAGGAGGCATTAGATACGCAGTATTTT.

The chain joins TRBV4-3 to TRBJ2-7; 10 nucleotides align to TRBD1. There are 16 residues in the CDR3. CDR1 and CDR2 (germline): LGHNA, YSLEER. Losses at the gene ends were 0 bases for V and 6 bases for J; bases not matched to a gene: 8. Written as DNA, the CDR3 is TGCGCCAGCAGCCAAGACCGGGACAGGGGTACCGGCGAGCAGTACTTC. Protein: CASSQDRDRGTGEQYF.

This clone has only a few counts. The V and J genes are TRBV5-4 and TRBJ1-1, with 7 bases aligning to TRBD1. The CDR3 is made up of 15 amino acids. Looked up from germline, CDR1 is SGHNT and CDR2 is YYREEE (reference sequence). Germline trimming cut 4 bases from V and 2 bases from J; bases unmatched to any gene: 8. The CDR3: CASSSPGTDNTEAFF. In DNA, the CDR3 is TGTGCCAGCAGCAGTCCCGGGACAGACAACACTGAAGCTTTCTTT.

The chain joins TRBV18 to TRBJ2-7, with a weak D call TRBD2 (5 bases). CDR1 is KGHSH, CDR2 LQKENI, per germline. CDR3 length equals 12 residues. Trimming took off 6 bases at V and 2 bases at J, with 8 bases between the two ends. CDR3 amino acids: CASSLTTYEQYF. DNA for the CDR3: TGTGCCAGCTCCCTGACTACCTACGAGCAGTACTTC.

The chain links TRBV11-2 to TRBJ2-1, with 7 nucleotides matching TRBD2. This CDR3 is 14 amino acids long. Trimming took 8 bases from V and 4 from J; bases not matched to a gene: 8. The germline V gene encodes CDR1 SGHAT and CDR2 FQNNGV. The CDR3 nucleotides are TGTGCCAGCCTGGGGGGGAGTGTATACAATGAGCAGTTCTTC. It translates to CASLGGSVYNEQFF.

The rearrangement links TRBV28 to TRBJ2-3, with 10 nucleotides matching TRBD2. The CDR3 contains 17 residues. Germline trimming cut 3 bases from V and 2 bases from J; bases unmatched to any gene: 8. CDR1 and CDR2 from the germline V gene are MDHEN and SYDVKM. The CDR3 spells CASSFSTSGVFTDTQYF. The CDR3, as DNA: TGTGCCAGCAGTTTTAGCACTAGCGGGGTATTCACAGATACGCAGTATTTT.

This chain links TRBV2 with TRBJ1-2; maybe TRBD1 (6 bases). Germline V gene data show CDR1 as SNHLY and CDR2 as FYNNEI. The CDR3 loop spans 14 amino acids. The V end was cut by 7 bases, the J end by 10 bases, with 22 bases between. The CDR3 is CASTEDSLAFSYTF. Here the CDR3 DNA reads TGTGCCAGCACCGAGGACAGCCTAGCATTTTCCTACACCTTC.

The rearrangement joins TRBV11-2 to TRBJ2-5; D uncertain. The germline CDR1 and CDR2 sequences are SGHAT and FQNNGV. The V end lost 2 bases, the J end lost 2 bases, and 6 bases lay between the germline ends. The CDR3 totals 13 residues. Here the CDR3 DNA reads TGTGCCAGCAGCTTATTCCAGCAAGAGACCCAGTACTTC. Translated: CASSLFQQETQYF.

This clone was seen just once. This sequence joins TRBV19 and TRBJ2-1, with 9 positions matching TRBD2. Germline CDR1 is LNHDA and CDR2 is SQIVND (reference sequence). With 6 bases clipped from V and 4 bases from J, the junction kept 7 bases outside the gene matches. The CDR3 consists of 15 residues. The CDR3 nucleotides are TGTGCCAGTAGACGAACTAGCGGGCAATACAATGAGCAGTTCTTC. Protein: CASRRTSGQYNEQFF. Supplemented by reference TRBV19 and TRBJ2-1, the full variable domain reads DGGITQSPKYLFRKEGQNVTLSCEQNLNHDAMYWYRQDPGQGLRLIYYSQIVNDFQKGDIAEGYSVSREKKESFPLTVTSAQKNPTAFYLCASRRTSGQYNEQFFGPGTRLTVL.

This clone was observed once. The chain carries TRBV7-9 and TRBJ2-2; 7 nucleotides align to TRBD2. V lost 2 bases to trimming and J lost 10 bases; unmatched junction nucleotides: 10. Germline loops: CDR1 SEHNR, CDR2 FQNEAQ (reference sequence). The CDR3 is 15 residues long. The CDR3 coding sequence is TGTGCCAGCAGCTTACTAGCGGATGTCGGTTCGGAGCTGTTTTTT. It codes for CASSLLADVGSELFF.

The chain joins TRBV10-3 to TRBJ1-1, with 9 bases fitting TRBD1. The V gene end was trimmed by 9 bases and the J gene end by 3 bases; junction bases not matched to a gene: 5. Germline V gives CDR1 ENHRY, CDR2 SYGVKD. This CDR3 contains 13 residues. The CDR3 spells CAIRDRADTEAFF. In nucleotides, the CDR3 is TGTGCCATAAGGGACAGGGCGGACACTGAAGCTTTCTTT.

The chain is built from TRBV11-2 and TRBJ2-3, with 8 bases identical to TRBD2. The trim removed 6 bases at V and 4 bases at J, leaving 3 bases unmatched. CDR3 length equals 13 residues. Germline values: CDR1 SGHAT, CDR2 FQNNGV. The CDR3 loop is CASSRTSSDTQYF. The DNA for the CDR3 is TGTGCCAGCAGTCGGACTAGCTCAGATACGCAGTATTTT.

The chain couples TRBV6-5 to TRBJ1-6; 7 nucleotides align to TRBD1. Germline-derived CDR1 and CDR2 are MNHEY and SVGAGI. The length of the CDR3 is 15 residues. V shed 7 bases, J shed 7 bases, and the junction held 10 bases outside the gene matches. CDR3: CASTSPGTANSPLHF. DNA for the CDR3: TGTGCCAGCACTTCACCCGGGACAGCCAATTCACCCCTCCACTTT.

This clone was detected only once. The J gene is TRBJ1-6, the V gene TRBV4-2; 7 positions agree with TRBD1. The junction had 10 bases not matched to a gene; V was cut back by 4 bases and J by 7 bases. Germline lookup yields CDR1 LGHNA and CDR2 YNFKEQ. This CDR3 contains 16 residues. The CDR3 DNA is TGTGCCAGCAGCCCCAGCGCCGGGACAGCCAATTCACCCCTCCACTTT. Translating gives CASSPSAGTANSPLHF.

This clone was seen more than once but under ten times. The chain has TRBV4-1 and TRBJ2-7, with D hard to call. Germline CDR1 reads MGHRA; CDR2 reads YSYEKL. The V end lost 1 base, the J end lost 0 bases, and 16 bases lay between the germline ends. The CDR3 has 17 amino acids. CDR3 loop: CASSQVASGESSYEQYF. The CDR3 nucleotides read TGCGCCAGCAGCCAAGTCGCCTCGGGTGAAAGCTCCTACGAGCAGTACTTC.

V gene TRBV2 combines with J gene TRBJ2-4; 7 nucleotides line up with TRBD1. The germline V gene encodes CDR1 SNHLY and CDR2 FYNNEI. The CDR3 spans 13 residues. J gave up 5 bases and V 5 bases, and 3 bases lay outside the gene matches. DNA of the CDR3: TGTGCCAGCAGTCGCGACAGGGAAAACATTCAGTACTTC. Translated, it gives CASSRDRENIQYF.